What follows are 27 T cell receptor beta chains derived from one specimen sequenced in a study of T cells in Graves' hyperthyroidism and ophthalmopathy (dated by TCRdb to between 2018 and 2020). The protocol used for the library was multiplex PCR. The sequencer was an Illumina HiSeq 2000. The TCR beta CDR3 regions were amplified from the RNA transcripts. The first round of RT-PCR for the TCR CDR3 was performed with the HTBI primer set and the Qiagen OneStep RT-PCR kit. TCRdb reprocessing: public reads trimmed at Q25 with fastp, clones called with MiXCR, in-frame beta chains kept. Identical CDR3 protein sequences are pooled into one entry, listed with their most common genes and DNA. This sample has under 300,000 distinct CDR3 sequences in its table, and roughly 15% of those were observed once. In total, the top ten clones hold approximately 7.8% of the sample. The specimen sequenced was blood. These receptors were obtained from a woman under 40 with Graves' hyperthyroidism that later progressed to Graves' ophthalmopathy.

This clonotype showed up many times. The rearrangement joins TRBV19 to TRBJ1-2; D call uncertain. The CDR3 extends over 15 amino acids. V was clipped by 5 bases and J by 0 bases, with 13 bases between them. Per germline, CDR1 LNHDA and CDR2 SQIVND (reference sequence). Here the CDR3 DNA reads TGTGCCAGTAGTTCTCTCGCTGTAGCTAACTATGGCTACACCTTC. Translated: CASSSLAVANYGYTF.

As concerns this clonotype: One end of the junction varies from germline; a read error may be responsible. J is TRBJ2-7 and V is TRBV2; no definite D call. From germline, CDR1 is SNHLY and CDR2 FYNNEI. This CDR3 has 13 amino acids. The CDR3 DNA reads TGTGTCAGCAGTGATCCCCACACCGACGAGCAGTACTTC. The encoded protein is CVSSDPHTDEQYF.

In this sample, this clonotype turned up many times. This sequence joins TRBV28 and TRBJ2-3, with 16 bases that match TRBD2. Germline V gene lookup returns CDR1 MDHEN and CDR2 SYDVKM. Losses at the gene ends were 3 bases for V and 4 bases for J; bases not matched to a gene: 10. This CDR3 is built from 19 residues. The CDR3 nucleotides read TGTGCCAGCAGTTTCCTCGGGACTAGCGGGAGGGCAGGCGCAGATACGCAGTATTTT. Protein sequence: CASSFLGTSGRAGADTQYF. The full variable domain, its missing parts supplied by reference TRBV28 and TRBJ2-3, is DVKVTQSSRYLVKRTGEKVFLECVQDMDHENMFWYRQDPGLGLRLIYFSYDVKMKEKGDIPEGYSVSREKKERFSLILESASTNQTSMYLCASSFLGTSGRAGADTQYFGPGTRLTVL.

The sample holds many counts of this clonotype. This chain uses TRBV6-2 or TRBV6-3 with TRBJ2-7; the match to TRBD2 covers 10 bases. Germline assignment: CDR1 MNHEY and CDR2 SVGEGT. V lost 2 bases to trimming and J lost 7 bases; unmatched junction nucleotides: 5. CDR3 size: 14 residues. The CDR3 protein is CASSYPLAGNEQYF. The CDR3 DNA sequence: TGTGCCAGCAGTTACCCACTAGCGGGAAATGAGCAGTACTTC.

This clonotype turned up a few times. This chain uses TRBV4-2 with TRBJ2-7; 8 bases fit TRBD1. Germline V gives CDR1 LGHNA, CDR2 YNFKEQ. This CDR3 region has 14 residues. With 3 bases clipped from V and 6 bases from J, the junction kept 7 bases outside the gene matches. The CDR3 DNA is TGTGCCAGCAGCCAGTCAGGACAGGGTACCGAGCAGTACTTC. Translation: CASSQSGQGTEQYF.

This clonotype was seen ten or more times. The genes are TRBV6-2 or TRBV6-3 and TRBJ2-3, with 10 positions matching TRBD2. CDR1 is MNHEY and CDR2 is SVGEGT in the germline V gene. This CDR3 is 17 amino acids long. J gave up 3 bases and V 0 bases, and 6 bases lay outside the gene matches. The CDR3 protein is CASSYSPSGSPTDTQYF. Written as DNA, the CDR3 is TGTGCCAGCAGTTACTCCCCTAGCGGGAGCCCTACAGATACGCAGTATTTT.

In this sample, this clonotype turned up many times. The chain uses TRBV10-3 and TRBJ2-3; D may be TRBD2 (5 bases). Trimming took off 4 bases at V and 6 bases at J, with 14 bases between the two ends. This CDR3 is 14 amino acids long. Germline V gene sequence: CDR1 ENHRY, CDR2 SYGVKD. CDR3 DNA sequence: TGTGCCATCAGTGGAGGTGGGAGTGGGGATACGCAGTATTTT. This translates into CAISGGGSGDTQYF.

This chain links TRBV27 with TRBJ1-3, with 9 nucleotides matching TRBD1. The CDR3 runs to 15 residues. Germline CDR1 is MNHEY and CDR2 is SMNVEV (reference sequence). The J segment lost 2 bases and the V segment lost 2 bases, leaving 1 base of the junction unmatched. CDR3 DNA: TGTGCCAGCAGTTTAGACAGGGGGGCTGGAAACACCATATATTTT. It yields the protein CASSLDRGAGNTIYF.

This clonotype showed up many times. V is TRBV28 and J is TRBJ2-7, with 8 positions matching TRBD1. V was clipped by 6 bases and J by 2 bases; unmatched bases: 9. Germline CDR1 is MDHEN and CDR2 is SYDVKM. The CDR3 has 15 residues. The CDR3 nucleotides read TGTGCCAGCAGCCCTACCGGGACAGGCCCCTACGAGCAGTACTTC. Amino acids: CASSPTGTGPYEQYF.

A note on this clonotype: A much larger clone differs by one base, so this may be a read error. J is TRBJ2-5 and V is TRBV28, with D possibly being TRBD1 (6 bases). V shed 8 bases and J shed 12 bases, with 13 bases lying between them. Germline values: CDR1 MDHEN, CDR2 SYDVKM. This CDR3 is built from 10 residues. This CDR3 reads CASRRDTKYF. Written as DNA, the CDR3 is TGTGCCAGCCGCCGGGACACTAAGTACTTC.

This clonotype occurred many times. The chain couples TRBV12-3 or TRBV12-4 to TRBJ2-5; TRBD2 is a possible D gene (6 bases). The CDR3 has 13 amino acids. V was pared by 5 bases and J by 3 bases, with 10 bases between. The CDR3 coding sequence is TGTGCCAGCAGTACGGGAGAGAAAGAGACCCAGTACTTC. Protein sequence: CASSTGEKETQYF.

In its sample, this clonotype was seen many times. The rearrangement uses TRBV3-2 and TRBJ2-3. TRBV3-2 is marked as a pseudogene. There are 14 residues in the CDR3. The CDR3 DNA sequence: TGTGCCAGCAGCCAAGATTTTTCAACAGATACGCAGTATTTT. Translated: CASSQDFSTDTQYF.

This clonotype was found many times. The chain is built from TRBV30 and TRBJ2-1; D remains unclear. This CDR3 spans 14 amino acids. The V end lost 4 bases, the J end lost 0 bases, and 10 bases lay between the germline ends. Germline values: CDR1 GTSNPN, CDR2 SVGIG (reference sequence). The chain's CDR3 is CAWIKESSYNEQFF. CDR3 in DNA: TGTGCCTGGATCAAGGAGAGCTCCTACAATGAGCAGTTCTTC.

This rearrangement joins TRBV6-1 to TRBJ2-1, with TRBD2 identical over 7 bases. Germline V lookup: CDR1 MNHNS, CDR2 SASEGT. V was pared by 5 bases and J by 9 bases, with 13 bases of the junction left unmatched. This CDR3 contains 15 residues. The CDR3 region is CASSYIERGRGEQFF. The CDR3 coding sequence is TGTGCCAGCAGTTATATCGAGCGGGGTCGGGGTGAGCAGTTCTTC.

In the case of this clonotype: One junction end disagrees with the germline gene, perhaps due to a read error. The chain recombines TRBV5-1 with TRBJ2-1; 9 positions agree with TRBD2. The CDR3 is 13 residues long. Germline V gene sequence: CDR1 SGHRS, CDR2 YFSETQ. CDR3: CASSVASGDEQFF. The CDR3 nucleotides are TGTGCCAGCAGCGTGGCTAGCGGGGATGAGCAGTTCTTC. Based on the CDR3 plus reference TRBV5-1 and TRBJ2-1, the full variable domain is KAGVTQTPRYLIKTRGQQVTLSCSPISGHRSVSWYQQTPGQGLQFLFEYFSETQRNKGNFPGRFSGRQFSNSRSEMNVSTLELGDSALYLCASSVASGDEQFFGPGTRLTVL.

There are many counts of this clonotype. This chain joins TRBV28 and TRBJ1-1; 9 bases are a match to TRBD1. The CDR3 spans 16 residues. Germline CDR1 reads MDHEN; CDR2 reads SYDVKM. Trimming removed 2 bases from V and 4 bases from J; junction bases left unmatched: 8. CDR3: CASSLGTGRGGTEAFF. The CDR3 nucleotides read TGTGCCAGCAGTTTAGGGACAGGGAGGGGAGGCACTGAAGCTTTCTTT.

This rearrangement joins TRBV7-2 to TRBJ2-7; D call uncertain. Germline V CDR1 and CDR2: SGHTA, FQGNSA. The CDR3 has 12 amino acids. Trimming stripped 4 bases from V and 3 bases from J, with 7 bases between. Here the CDR3 DNA reads TGTGCCAGCAGCTCTATAAACTACGAGCAGTACTTC. It yields the protein CASSSINYEQYF.

Concerning this clonotype: A much larger clone differs from this one at a single base, so this may be a read error. It is likely a read error, because the conserved phenylalanine at the end of the CDR3 is missing. The V gene is TRBV5-4, the J gene TRBJ2-5; TRBD1 or TRBD2 may be the D gene (6 bases each). The germline V gene has CDR1 SGHNT and CDR2 YYREEE (reference sequence). Trimming removed 3 bases at V and 0 bases at J, with 18 bases between. This CDR3 contains 17 residues. DNA for the CDR3: TGTGCCAGCAGCTCGGCCAAGGGGGGCGTGTACCAAGAGACCCAGTACCTC. Amino acid sequence: CASSSAKGGVYQETQYL.

The table lists this clonotype with many counts. The chain combines TRBV7-3 with TRBJ2-3; D is possibly TRBD2 (6 bases). V lost 6 bases to trimming and J lost 2 bases, with 9 bases between them. This CDR3 has 13 residues. CDR1 and CDR2 (germline): SGHTA, FQGTGA. CDR3 nucleotides: TGTGCCAGCAGGCGGGGAAACACAGATACGCAGTATTTT. It yields the protein CASRRGNTDTQYF.

This clonotype was counted many times. This sequence joins TRBV5-1 and TRBJ2-1; maybe TRBD1 (5 bases). The CDR3 runs to 11 residues. Trimming took 0 bases from V and 10 from J, leaving 5 bases between them. Germline V gene sequence: CDR1 SGHRS, CDR2 YFSETQ. This CDR3 is CASSLGTEQFF. The CDR3 DNA reads TGCGCCAGCAGCTTGGGGACAGAGCAGTTCTTC.

This clonotype was picked up many times. The chain recombines TRBV7-2 with TRBJ2-7; 10 positions match TRBD2. Germline CDR1 is SGHTA and CDR2 is FQGNSA. Trimming took 1 base from V and 6 from J; bases not matched to a gene: 9. This CDR3 region has 16 residues. The CDR3 spells CASSLGLGLALGEQYF. CDR3 bases: TGTGCCAGCAGCTTAGGGTTGGGACTAGCGTTAGGCGAGCAGTACTTC.

Regarding this clonotype: One end of the junction does not line up with germline, which may come from a read error. V usage is TRBV7-7 and J usage is TRBJ2-7; D is unresolved. Germline V CDR1 and CDR2: SSHAT, FNYEAQ (reference sequence). The CDR3 is 13 amino acids. The CDR3, as DNA: TGTGCTAGCAGCTTAAATCCTGTCTACGAGCAGTACTTC. Translation gives CASSLNPVYEQYF.

This clonotype was seen a handful of times. CDR3 coding DNA: TGTGCCAGCACTTCCCCCCCCCGGGACACCCCGCGGAACGAGCAGTACTTC. This gives the protein CASTSPPRDTPRNEQYF. This chain links TRBV28 with TRBJ2-7; tentatively, D is TRBD1 (6 bases). The CDR3 totals 17 residues. Trimming pared 7 bases from V and 5 bases from J, leaving 27 bases between. Germline loops: CDR1 MDHEN, CDR2 SYDVKM.

This clonotype appeared a few times. An end of the junction differs from the germline gene, which may be a read error. J is TRBJ1-5 and V is TRBV6-2 or TRBV6-3; the D gene is possibly TRBD1 (5 bases). The CDR3 spans 18 residues. CDR1 MNHEY and CDR2 SVGEGT come from the germline V gene. The CDR3 loop is CAGRNGAVWDLGNQPQHF. CDR3 DNA: TGTGCCGGCAGAAACGGGGCAGTTTGGGACTTGGGAAATCAGCCCCAGCATTTT.

This clonotype was counted only a few times. The chain has TRBV4-2 and TRBJ2-7, with D possibly matching TRBD1 (6 bases). With 0 bases removed from V and 2 bases from J, the gap between germline ends came to 17 bases. In germline, CDR1 is LGHNA, CDR2 YNFKEQ. The CDR3 runs 17 residues. The DNA for the CDR3 is TGTGCCAGCAGCCAAGATTCGGGGCAGGGGTGGGCCTACGAGCAGTACTTC. It translates to CASSQDSGQGWAYEQYF.

This clonotype was counted many times. The rearrangement joins TRBV7-2 to TRBJ2-2; a possible D gene is TRBD2 (6 bases). The CDR3 runs to 16 residues. V was trimmed by 6 bases and J by 0 bases, leaving 14 bases between them. CDR1 and CDR2 from the germline V gene are SGHTA and FQGNSA. The chain's CDR3 is CASSYRGRTNTGELFF. CDR3 DNA: TGTGCCAGCAGTTACAGAGGGAGGACGAACACCGGGGAGCTGTTTTTT.

The V call is TRBV30, the J call TRBJ2-3; no definite D call. Germline V gene lookup returns CDR1 GTSNPN and CDR2 SVGIG (reference sequence). CDR3 length equals 13 residues. Trimming pared 5 bases from V and 0 bases from J, leaving 9 bases between. CDR3 residues: CAWVRISTDTQYF. The DNA of the CDR3 is TGTGCCTGGGTAAGAATAAGCACAGATACGCAGTATTTT.